These 14 T cell receptor beta chains were all obtained from the same sample, sequenced in a study of early T cells in non-severe SARS-CoV-2 infection. Using its own MiXCR run on the 5' RACE reads, TCRdb lists one record per CDR3 protein. The sample gives about 43,000 distinct CDR3 sequences, under 13% of which show up once; more than 9.5% is in the top ten. Specimen: whole blood. These receptors were obtained from an adult who was a healthcare worker with PCR-confirmed SARS-CoV-2 infection or an uninfected control (not recorded which).

This clonotype was counted ten times or more. The gene calls are TRBV19 and TRBJ2-2, with a possible D match to TRBD2 (7 bases). V lost 7 bases and J lost 5, with 20 bases in between. This CDR3 region has 16 residues. Germline CDR1 reads LNHDA; CDR2 reads SQIVND (reference sequence). CDR3 region: CASTTPSGGFTGELFF. DNA for the CDR3: TGTGCCAGTACCACCCCGTCGGGGGGCTTTACCGGGGAGCTGTTTTTT. Using reference TRBV19 and TRBJ2-2 for the parts outside the CDR3, the full variable domain is DGGITQSPKYLFRKEGQNVTLSCEQNLNHDAMYWYRQDPGQGLRLIYYSQIVNDFQKGDIAEGYSVSREKKESFPLTVTSAQKNPTAFYLCASTTPSGGFTGELFFGEGSRLTVL.

This clonotype was counted between two and nine times. V gene TRBV21-1 combines with J gene TRBJ2-2; TRBD2 was called by the table and not checked on the DNA. TRBV21-1 is noted as a pseudogene. The CDR3 is 17 amino acids. CDR3 DNA sequence: TGTGCCAGCAGTAAGCGGAGGTGCAGTGGGCCGTCCGGGGAGCTGTTTTTT. It is translated as CASSKRRCSGPSGELFF.

The table lists this clonotype with many counts. The chain links TRBV7-2 to TRBJ1-6; the D gene is possibly TRBD1 (6 bases). V shed 6 bases and J shed 7 bases, with 10 bases lying between them. The CDR3 spans 13 residues. Germline V CDR1 and CDR2: SGHTA, FQGNSA. This CDR3 reads CASRLGGNSPLHF. Written as DNA, the CDR3 is TGTGCCAGCAGGCTAGGGGGGAATTCACCCCTCCACTTT. Based on the CDR3 plus reference TRBV7-2 and TRBJ1-6, the full variable domain is GAGVSQSPSNKVTEKGKDVELRCDPISGHTALYWYRQSLGQGLEFLIYFQGNSAPDKSGLPSDRFSAERTGGSVSTLTIQRTQQEDSAVYLCASRLGGNSPLHFGNGTRLTVT.

This clonotype was recorded at least ten times. The chain recombines TRBV27 with TRBJ1-1; tentatively, D is TRBD1 (5 bases). The CDR3 loop spans 14 amino acids. V was shortened by 3 bases and J by 4 bases, with 12 bases between the two germline ends. The V gene's germline CDR1 is MNHEY and CDR2 SMNVEV (reference sequence). This CDR3 reads CASSFGGGVTEAFF. The CDR3 bases are TGTGCCAGCAGTTTTGGGGGAGGGGTCACTGAAGCTTTCTTT.

This clonotype was seen ten or more times. The chain combines TRBV6-2 or TRBV6-3 with TRBJ2-5, with 9 bases matching TRBD2. The CDR3 consists of 14 residues. Looked up from germline, CDR1 is MNHEY and CDR2 is SVGEGT. V was clipped by 7 bases and J by 2 bases; unmatched bases: 5. The CDR3 nucleotides read TGTGCCAGCAAAGAGAGCGGGGGGCAAGAGACCCAGTACTTC. It yields the protein CASKESGGQETQYF.

At least ten counts were recorded for this clonotype. The chain employs TRBV7-9 and TRBJ2-3; D unclear. Trimming took off 1 base at V and 6 bases at J, with 11 bases between the two ends. The CDR3 loop spans 14 amino acids. Germline V gene data show CDR1 as SEHNR and CDR2 as FQNEAQ (reference sequence). The CDR3 region is CASSLGSTADTQYF. The CDR3 region has the DNA TGTGCCAGCAGCTTAGGGAGCACGGCCGATACGCAGTATTTT.

The CDR3 is CATSRKTGGTEAFF. CDR3 coding DNA: TGTGCCACCAGCAGAAAAACAGGGGGCACTGAAGCTTTCTTT. The chain has TRBV15 and TRBJ1-1, with TRBD1 matching over 8 bases. The CDR3 sequence is 14 residues long. The trim removed 2 bases at V and 4 bases at J, leaving 3 bases unmatched. CDR1 is LNHNV and CDR2 is YYDKDF in the germline V gene (reference sequence). Looking up the rest from reference TRBV15 and TRBJ1-1 gives the full variable domain: DAMVIQNPRYQVTQFGKPVTLSCSQTLNHNVMYWYQQKSSQAPKLLFHYYDKDFNNEADTPDNFQSRRPNTSFCFLDIRSPGLGDTAMYLCATSRKTGGTEAFFGQGTRLTVV.

This clonotype was observed a handful of times. The chain is built from TRBV4-2 and TRBJ2-7; tentatively, D is TRBD2 (5 bases). Trimming stripped 0 bases from V and 5 bases from J, with 8 bases between. Germline CDR1 LGHNA, CDR2 YNFKEQ. The CDR3 totals 13 residues. This CDR3 reads CASSQEASNEQYF. DNA of the CDR3: TGTGCCAGCAGCCAAGAAGCTAGCAACGAGCAGTACTTC.

The rearrangement links TRBV11-2 to TRBJ2-1, with 10 bases matching TRBD2. Germline V gives CDR1 SGHAT, CDR2 FQNNGV. V lost 5 bases, J lost 10 bases, and 8 bases stayed unmatched. The CDR3 contains 14 residues. The CDR3 nucleotides are TGTGCCAGCAGCGCACAGCGGGGGGGGATCGAGCAGTTCTTC. This translates into CASSAQRGGIEQFF.

Ten or more counts support this clonotype. The rearrangement links TRBV7-3 to TRBJ2-1; D ambiguous. V lost 5 bases and J 9 bases, leaving 14 bases between the germline ends. Germline V gene data show CDR1 as SGHTA and CDR2 as FQGTGA. This CDR3 contains 13 residues. The CDR3 sequence: CASSMDGFGEQFF. The CDR3 nucleotides are TGTGCCAGCAGCATGGACGGTTTCGGTGAGCAGTTCTTC.

In its sample, this clonotype was seen many times. V usage is TRBV20-1 and J usage is TRBJ2-1; D unclear. Deletions cut 2 bases from V and 2 bases from J, with 7 bases between. The CDR3 spans 13 residues. Germline lookup yields CDR1 DFQATT and CDR2 SNEGSKA (reference sequence). CDR3 region: CSARNRAYNEQFF. Here the CDR3 DNA reads TGCAGTGCTAGAAACCGGGCCTACAATGAGCAGTTCTTC.

As DNA, the CDR3 is TGTGCCAGCAGCCAAGCCCTGGGGGGTCGTGGCACTGAAGCTTTCTTT. Encoded protein: CASSQALGGRGTEAFF. V usage is TRBV3-1 and J usage is TRBJ1-1; weak D call: TRBD1 (5 bases). Germline V lookup: CDR1 LGHDT, CDR2 YNNKEL (reference sequence). V lost 1 base to trimming and J lost 4 bases, with 16 bases between them. The CDR3 loop spans 16 amino acids.

Ten or more counts support this clonotype. The V call is TRBV7-6, the J call TRBJ1-2; 7 bases are shared with TRBD1. V lost 2 bases, J lost 8 bases, and 2 bases stayed unmatched. Germline values: CDR1 SGHVS, CDR2 FNYEAQ. The CDR3 runs to 12 residues. The CDR3 nucleotides are TGTGCCAGCAGCTTAACAGGGGTCGGCTACACCTTC. Encoded protein: CASSLTGVGYTF.

The chain combines TRBV4-3 with TRBJ1-6; D not certain. Trimming removed 0 bases from V and 7 bases from J, with 13 bases in between. The V gene's germline CDR1 is LGHNA and CDR2 YSLEER. The CDR3 runs to 16 residues. The CDR3 bases are TGCGCCAGCAGCCAAGATTCAACCGGGAACAATTCACCCCTCCACTTT. Protein sequence: CASSQDSTGNNSPLHF.